This passage covers 10 T cell receptor beta chains from one sample sequenced in a study of T cells in Graves' hyperthyroidism and ophthalmopathy. The investigators amplified TCR beta CDR3 regions from RNA transcripts. First-round RT-PCR of the TCR CDR3 relied on the HTBI primer set. Via MiXCR, TCRdb re-called the multiplex PCR reads, giving one row per CDR3 protein. This sample has hundreds of thousands of distinct CDR3 sequences; 12% to 15% occur once, and the top ten carry roughly a tenth. Sequencing was performed on blood. Receptors originate from a woman younger than 35 with Graves' hyperthyroidism.

This clonotype was recorded many times. This chain's CDR3 is CASSDRPYEQYF. CDR3 nucleotide sequence: TGTGCCAGCAGCGACAGGCCCTACGAGCAGTACTTC. V usage is TRBV6-1 and J usage is TRBJ2-7, with a possible D match to TRBD1 (6 bases). Trimming removed 6 bases from V and 2 bases from J, with 8 bases in between. This CDR3 contains 12 residues. The germline CDR1 and CDR2 sequences are MNHNS and SASEGT.

The table lists this clonotype with many counts. The chain has TRBV11-2 and TRBJ1-1; TRBD1 agrees at 11 bases. The CDR3 is 20 amino acids. V was pared by 2 bases and J by 1 base, with 15 bases of the junction left unmatched. CDR1 and CDR2 (germline): SGHAT, FQNNGV. DNA of the CDR3: TGTGCCAGCAGCTTAAGTCCCGCCGGGACAGGGGGGATTAAGAACACTGAAGCTTTCTTT. Its translation is CASSLSPAGTGGIKNTEAFF.

Concerning this clonotype: An end of the junction does not agree with germline; a read error may underlie this. V and J are TRBV7-9 and TRBJ2-5, with a tentative D call TRBD1 (10 bases). The CDR3 has 15 residues. CDR1 is SEHNR, CDR2 FQNEAQ, per germline (reference sequence). This CDR3 reads CASSLAGQGRGTQYF. The CDR3 region has the DNA TGTGCCAGCAGCCTAGCGGGACAGGGGAGAGGGACCCAGTACTTC.

This clonotype was found many times. The rearrangement joins TRBV6-2 or TRBV6-3 to TRBJ2-5; 10 bases match TRBD2. The junction had 10 bases not matched to a gene; V was cut back by 7 bases and J by 5 bases. The CDR3 sequence is 15 residues long. Germline V gives CDR1 MNHEY, CDR2 SVGEGT. Written as DNA, the CDR3 is TGTGCCAGCAAGACTCTAGCGGGAGTGGGGGAGACCCAGTACTTC. Its protein product is CASKTLAGVGETQYF.

At least ten counts were recorded for this clonotype. This chain links TRBV9 with TRBJ2-1; either TRBD1 or TRBD2 may fit D (6 bases each). The CDR3 consists of 16 residues. Germline CDR1 SGDLS, CDR2 YYNGEE. Trimming shortened V by 4 bases and J by 0 bases, and 14 bases separated the two germline ends. Written as DNA, the CDR3 is TGTGCCAGCAGCCCGAGGGGGGATAGCTCCTACAATGAGCAGTTCTTC. This gives the protein CASSPRGDSSYNEQFF. Together with reference TRBV9 and TRBJ2-1, the CDR3 gives the full variable domain: DSGVTQTPKHLITATGQRVTLRCSPRSGDLSVYWYQQSLDQGLQFLIQYYNGEERAKGNILERFSAQQFPDLHSELNLSSLELGDSALYFCASSPRGDSSYNEQFFGPGTRLTVL.

The V and J genes are TRBV28 and TRBJ1-6, with TRBD1 as a possible D gene (6 bases). The CDR3 sequence is 15 residues long. The germline gives CDR1 MDHEN, CDR2 SYDVKM. V was cut by 11 bases and J by 7 bases, with 21 bases left in between. The CDR3, as DNA: TGTGCCTCGACAGGAGGTCCTTCTCTCAATTCACCCCTCCACTTT. Residues: CASTGGPSLNSPLHF.

This clonotype appeared many times. CDR3: CASSEDRLTDTQYF. CDR3 DNA sequence: TGTGCCAGCAGCGAGGACAGACTCACAGATACGCAGTATTTT. This chain uses TRBV5-5 with TRBJ2-3; TRBD1 might be the D (6 bases). The CDR3 covers 14 residues. Per the germline V gene, CDR1 is SGHKS and CDR2 is YYEKEE (reference sequence). Trimming took off 4 bases at V and 2 bases at J, with 11 bases between the two ends.

This chain connects TRBV15 to TRBJ2-1; weak D call: TRBD2 (5 bases). V dropped 4 bases and J dropped 9 bases, with 16 bases sitting between them. The CDR3 runs 14 residues. Germline CDR1 LNHNV, CDR2 YYDKDF (reference sequence). The CDR3: CATSTWLALSEQFF. The CDR3 nucleotides read TGTGCCACCAGCACCTGGCTAGCTCTCAGTGAGCAGTTCTTC.

Many counts were recorded for this clonotype. This chain connects TRBV5-6 to TRBJ1-5; D is undetermined. There are 15 residues in the CDR3. Trimming shortened V by 0 bases and J by 1 base, and 8 bases separated the two germline ends. CDR1 and CDR2 from the germline V gene are SGHDT and YYEEEE. The CDR3 nucleotides are TGTGCCAGCAGCTTGGGCTTCGGGAGCAATCAGCCCCAGCATTTT. The encoded protein is CASSLGFGSNQPQHF. The whole variable domain, remainder taken from reference TRBV5-6 and TRBJ1-5, is DAGVTQSPTHLIKTRGQQVTLRCSPKSGHDTVSWYQQALGQGPQFIFQYYEEEERQRGNFPDRFSGHQFPNYSSELNVNALLLGDSALYLCASSLGFGSNQPQHFGDGTRLSIL.

This clonotype was detected many times. The J gene is TRBJ2-3, the V gene TRBV2; D gene ambiguous. The CDR3 covers 15 residues. CDR1 is SNHLY and CDR2 is FYNNEI in the germline V gene. Trimming shortened V by 7 bases and J by 2 bases, and 16 bases separated the two germline ends. The CDR3 DNA follows: TGTGCCAGCAAGGAATGGGCAGGCTTCACAGATACGCAGTATTTT. This translates into CASKEWAGFTDTQYF.